This T cell receptor (beta chain) was captured in a study of sequential checkpoint blockade in melanoma. This clone turned up a few times. The CDR3 contains 18 residues. Between the trimmed V and J ends, which lost 6 bases and 0 bases, there was a span of 18 bases. TCRdb's table, derived via immunoSEQ multiplex PCR, lists solely in-frame clones and lacks some. Here the sample spans around 2,000 clones, 24% being singletons. As for treatment: randomized to nivolumab then ipilimumab (arm A) or the reverse (arm B). The chain joins TRBV23-1 to TRBJ2-6; possibly TRBD2 for D (5 bases). TRBV23-1 is an ORF, with its function uncertain. Sample: tumor tissue (inferred from file names), taken from a patient given nivolumab and ipilimumab in sequence. This TCR came from a human donor with melanoma. The CDR3: CASSFLGSANSGANVLTF. In DNA, the CDR3 is TGCGCCAGCAGCTTTCTGGGTAGCGCCAACTCTGGGGCCAACGTCCTGACTTTC.